These 11 T cell receptor beta chains came from one sample sequenced in a study of shared clonotypes between healthy human individuals. The assay was immunoSEQ multiplex PCR, and TCRdb's table has in-frame clones only and misses some. The sample yields 2,500,000 or so clones, approximately 94% seen once. The specimen sequenced was naive CD4+ T cells from PBMCs. Subset specified: CD45RA+ positively selected. The receptors were gathered from a man aged 18 to 29 in good health. Some clones in this sample may be carry-over from other donors' samples.

This clone was found once. The chain has TRBV7-2 and TRBJ1-5; D is undetermined. Germline V lookup: CDR1 SGHTA, CDR2 FQGNSA. V was cut by 2 bases and J by 2 bases, with 10 bases left in between. The CDR3 has 15 amino acids. CDR3 in DNA: TGTGCCAGCAGCTTAAGTGCGTGGGGCAATCAGCCCCAGCATTTT. Translating gives CASSLSAWGNQPQHF.

This clone was observed once. The chain links TRBV7-2 to TRBJ2-3; perhaps TRBD2 as D (6 bases). The CDR3 loop spans 15 amino acids. Germline CDR1 SGHTA, CDR2 FQGNSA. V gave up 5 bases and J gave up 1 base, with 13 bases separating them. The CDR3 sequence is CASSRGGPGTDTQYF. The CDR3 region has the DNA TGTGCCAGCAGCCGCGGAGGGCCCGGCACAGATACGCAGTATTTT.

The chain recombines TRBV5-4 with TRBJ1-1; D not resolved. Trimming took 4 bases from V and 8 from J, leaving 12 bases between them. Germline assignment: CDR1 SGHNT and CDR2 YYREEE (reference sequence). The CDR3 consists of 12 residues. This CDR3 is CASSRTLGEAFF. DNA for the CDR3: TGTGCCAGCAGCCGGACCCTTGGGGAAGCTTTCTTT.

The J gene is TRBJ2-7, the V gene TRBV15; maybe TRBD2 (6 bases). The CDR3 is made up of 14 amino acids. Trimming took off 0 bases at V and 4 bases at J, with 10 bases between the two ends. Germline assignment: CDR1 LNHNV and CDR2 YYDKDF (reference sequence). The CDR3 coding sequence is TGTGCCACCAGCAGAGATCCCGCGGGGTACGAGCAGTACTTC. Translation gives CATSRDPAGYEQYF.

V and J are TRBV9 and TRBJ2-5; tentatively, D is TRBD2 (6 bases). Germline V gene lookup returns CDR1 SGDLS and CDR2 YYNGEE. Deletions cut 4 bases from V and 5 bases from J, with 21 bases between. The CDR3 sequence is 16 residues long. CDR3 sequence (DNA): TGTGCCAGCAGCTTTCAACGGGAGAGGGGTTCGGAGACCCAGTACTTC. Translated: CASSFQRERGSETQYF.

As to this clone: The same CDR3 arises from other DNA sequences in this sample as well. The chain recombines TRBV30 with TRBJ2-1; D is unresolved. Trimming took 3 bases from V and 3 from J, leaving 3 bases between them. The germline CDR1 and CDR2 sequences are GTSNPN and SVGIG (reference sequence). This CDR3 region has 11 residues. CDR3 sequence reads: CAWSFYNEQFF. In DNA, the CDR3 is TGTGCCTGGAGCTTCTACAATGAGCAGTTCTTC.

The chain is built from TRBV2 and TRBJ2-7; TRBD1 agrees at 9 bases. Trimming at V came to 6 bases and at J to 3 bases, leaving 6 bases not matched to a gene. Germline V CDR1 and CDR2: SNHLY, FYNNEI. CDR3 length equals 14 residues. The CDR3: CASSEGQGSYEQYF. The CDR3 nucleotides read TGTGCCAGCAGCGAGGGACAGGGTAGCTACGAGCAGTACTTC.

The V gene is TRBV25-1, the J gene TRBJ1-2, with D hard to call. The V and J ends lost 6 bases and 7 bases respectively, with 15 bases between them. The length of the CDR3 is 13 residues. Per the germline V gene, CDR1 is MGHDK and CDR2 is SYGVNS. CDR3 in DNA: TGTGCCAGCAGCCTCCACGGCGCGAGTGGCTACACCTTC. Protein product: CASSLHGASGYTF.

This sequence joins TRBV18 and TRBJ1-1; TRBD1 agrees at 7 bases. V shed 2 bases and J 3 bases; nucleotides not matched to a gene: 3. This CDR3 region has 14 residues. CDR1 and CDR2 (germline): KGHSH, LQKENI. The CDR3 coding sequence is TGTGCCAGCTCACCAAGACAGGGCCACACTGAAGCTTTCTTT. Protein: CASSPRQGHTEAFF. Looking up the rest from reference TRBV18 and TRBJ1-1 gives the full variable domain: NAGVMQNPRHLVRRRGQEARLRCSPMKGHSHVYWYRQLPEEGLKFMVYLQKENIIDESGMPKERFSAEFPKEGPSILRIQQVVRGDSAAYFCASSPRQGHTEAFFGQGTRLTVV.

The chain combines TRBV11-2 with TRBJ2-7, with D possibly TRBD1 on 5 matching bases. Germline V lookup: CDR1 SGHAT, CDR2 FQNNGV. CDR3 length: 16 residues. The ends were cut back, 5 bases at V and 6 bases at J, with 23 bases in the middle. The CDR3 nucleotides read TGTGCCAGCAGCATAGGGGCCCACACGTTGTTCGGCGAGCAGTACTTC. This sequence encodes CASSIGAHTLFGEQYF. The variable domain in full, completed from reference TRBV11-2 and TRBJ2-7, reads EAGVAQSPRYKIIEKRQSVAFWCNPISGHATLYWYQQILGQGPKLLIQFQNNGVVDDSQLPKDRFSAERLKGVDSTLKIQPAKLEDSAVYLCASSIGAHTLFGEQYFGPGTRLTVT.

The chain links TRBV10-2 to TRBJ1-1; possible D gene TRBD1, 6 bases. CDR3 size: 13 residues. CDR1 is WSHSY, CDR2 SAAADI, per germline. V lost 6 bases to trimming and J lost 0 bases, with 8 bases between them. The CDR3 spells CASRGALNTEAFF. The CDR3 nucleotides are TGCGCCAGCAGGGGGGCTTTGAACACTGAAGCTTTCTTT.